The rows below give T cell receptor beta chains drawn from one sample of a study of blood T cell repertoires in COVID-19. Data came from immunoSEQ multiplex PCR; TCRdb stores just in-frame clones and leaves some out. Here the sample spans roughly 290,000 clones, about 85% being singletons. What was sequenced was peripheral blood. These receptors were obtained from a human donor with COVID-19, enrolled during active disease. The donor label of this sample is uncertain. The CDR3 runs from the conserved cysteine through the conserved F or W. The D gene is left open where the match is weak. Rows may omit the clone size; those that give it use once, few, many or a size class.

>-|TRBJ1-1|TRBV18|-
TGTGCCAGCTCACCAGGGAGTTTGACTGAAGCTTTCTTT
CASSPGSLTEAFF
>-|TRBJ1-5|TRBV9|-
TGTGCCAGCAGCGTAGACGGGAGAGGCAATCAGCCCCAGCATTTT
CASSVDGRGNQPQHF
>-|TRBJ2-3|TRBV9|-
TGTGCCAGCAGCCTCCGGACAGAGGGAGATACGCAGTATTTT
CASSLRTEGDTQYF
>TRBD1|TRBJ2-2|TRBV7-6|-
TGTGCCAGCAGCTTATCGGGACAGCCTGGCACCGGGGAGCTGTTTTTT
CASSLSGQPGTGELFF
>-|TRBJ1-6|TRBV28|-
TGTGCCAGTGCCTCGGGGGGCATTTCACCCCTCCACTTT
CASASGGISPLHF
>TRBD1|TRBJ1-4|TRBV7-2|-
TGTGCCAGCAGCTTAGCCCCGACAGGGAATGAAAAACTGTTTTTT
CASSLAPTGNEKLFF
>TRBD1|TRBJ1-2|TRBV20-1|-
TGCAGTGCTAGTACGGGACAGACCTTCTATGGCTACACCTTC
CSASTGQTFYGYTF
>TRBD1|TRBJ1-1|TRBV4-1|-
TGCGCCAGCAGACAATACGGGACAGTCGACACTGAAGCTTTCTTT
CASRQYGTVDTEAFF
>-|TRBJ2-5|TRBV5-4|few
TGTGCCAGCAGCTTTGGACAGTACCAAGAGACCCAGTACTTC
CASSFGQYQETQYF
>TRBD1|TRBJ1-2|TRBV28|few
TGTGCCAGCAGCCTCCCCGACCCAGGGACAGGACCCTATGGCTACACCTTC
CASSLPDPGTGPYGYTF
>-|TRBJ1-2|TRBV2|-
TGTGCCGGACGACTAGGGATCAACTATGGCTACACCTTC
CAGRLGINYGYTF
>TRBD2|TRBJ2-2|TRBV6-2/TRBV6-3|-
TGTGCCAGCAGCCAGACTAGCGGGAGAGGTACCGGGGAGCTGTTTTTT
CASSQTSGRGTGELFF
>-|TRBJ2-5|TRBV11-3|-
TGTGCCAGCAGCTTGGGGGCAGGTGAAGAGACCCAGTACTTC
CASSLGAGEETQYF
>-|TRBJ1-5|TRBV11-2|-
TGTGCCAGCAGCTTAATGTCCGGCAATCAGCCCCAGCATTTT
CASSLMSGNQPQHF
>-|TRBJ2-2|TRBV19|-
TGTGCCAGTAGTATGACGGGAGCCGCCGGGGAGCTGTTTTTT
CASSMTGAAGELFF
>TRBD2|TRBJ2-7|TRBV6-5|-
TGTGCCAGCAGTCGGGAGGGTGGGTCCTACGAGCAGTACTTC
CASSREGGSYEQYF
>TRBD1|TRBJ1-2|TRBV4-3|few
TGCGCCAGCAGCCAACCGGGACAGCCCTTTTATGGCTACACCTTC
CASSQPGQPFYGYTF
>TRBD2|TRBJ2-2|TRBV7-3|-
TGTGCCAGCAGCTTCCTCGGGGCGGGGGTGAACACCGGGGAGCTGTTTTTT
CASSFLGAGVNTGELFF
>TRBD1|TRBJ1-4|TRBV28|-
TGTGCCAGCAGCTCCCCCGGGACAGCGAGGGAAAAACTGTTTTTT
CASSSPGTAREKLFF
>-|TRBJ1-3|TRBV11-2|-
TGTGCCAGCAGCTATAGTCCCCTGGGGCGTCGGGGAAACACCATATATTTT
CASSYSPLGRRGNTIYF
>-|TRBJ2-7|TRBV15|-
TGTGCCACCAGCAGACCAACAGGGACCTACGAGCAGTACTTC
CATSRPTGTYEQYF
>TRBD1|TRBJ1-5|TRBV28|-
TGTGCCAGCAGTTCAACAGGGGGCTTGGGCAATCAGCCCCAGCATTTT
CASSSTGGLGNQPQHF
>TRBD2|TRBJ2-7|TRBV9|-
TGTGCCAGCAGCCCAGCTCCGGGGGGTTCCAACGAGCAGTACTTC
CASSPAPGGSNEQYF
>-|TRBJ1-1|TRBV18|few
TGTGCCAGCTCACCACCCCTATTAAGGGGAAACACTGAAGCTTTCTTT
CASSPPLLRGNTEAFF
>TRBD1|TRBJ1-2|TRBV2|-
TGTGCCAGCAGTGAAGTGGCAGGGGGCTTCTATGGCTACACCTTC
CASSEVAGGFYGYTF
>-|TRBJ1-1|TRBV29-1|-
TGCAGCGGCCGGGCGGGGGGGGATATGAACACTGAAGCTTTCTTT
CSGRAGGDMNTEAFF
>TRBD1|TRBJ1-6|TRBV5-1|-
TGCGCCAGCAGCCTTGGGACAGGGAGCTCCTATAATTCACCCCTCCACTTT
CASSLGTGSSYNSPLHF
>TRBD2|TRBJ2-2|TRBV5-4|-
TGTGCCAGCAGCTTGGAGAGCGGGGCGAACACCGGGGAGCTGTTTTTT
CASSLESGANTGELFF
>TRBD2|TRBJ2-1|TRBV19|-
TGTGCCACCCGGGAGGCCAATGAGCAGTTCTTC
CATREANEQFF
>-|TRBJ1-4|TRBV14|-
TGTGCCAGCAGCCAATTTCAAGGAGGGGAAAAACTGTTTTTT
CASSQFQGGEKLFF
>-|TRBJ1-1|TRBV18|-
TGTGCCAGCTCACCGAGGGGGAGCACTGAAGCTTTCTTT
CASSPRGSTEAFF
>TRBD2|TRBJ2-7|TRBV19|-
TGTGCCAGTAGTTTTCGGACTAGCGGATATACCTACGAGCAGTACTTC
CASSFRTSGYTYEQYF
>-|TRBJ1-2|TRBV2|-
TGTGCCAGCAGTGATCCAACAAGACTAGGGGCCCCTAACTATGGCTACACCTTC
CASSDPTRLGAPNYGYTF
>TRBD1|TRBJ2-3|TRBV28|-
TGTGCCAGCAGTCACCCCCAGGGGGCCAGCACAGATACGCAGTATTTT
CASSHPQGASTDTQYF
>-|TRBJ1-4|TRBV6-5|-
TGTGCCAGCTCCCCAAGGACAGCTAATGAAAAACTGTTTTTT
CASSPRTANEKLFF
>TRBD2|TRBJ2-1|TRBV7-2|-
TGTGCCAGCAGCTTACAAGCGGGGGAACCCCGTGAGCAGTTCTTC
CASSLQAGEPREQFF
>TRBD1|TRBJ1-1|TRBV30|-
TGTGCCTGGAGTACCGCCACAGGGGCGAACACTGAAGCTTTCTTT
CAWSTATGANTEAFF
>-|TRBJ1-1|TRBV19|-
TGTGCCAGTAGTATAGATCTATGGGGTGGAGGGGAAGCTTTCTTT
CASSIDLWGGGEAFF
>-|TRBJ1-2|TRBV21-1|few
TGTGCCAGCAGCCGCGGGCGGAGTGGCTACACCTTC
CASSRGRSGYTF
>-|TRBJ1-1|TRBV19|-
TGTGCCAGCAGCACAGCTGGCCCTGAAGCTTTCTTT
CASSTAGPEAFF
>-|TRBJ1-1|TRBV29-1|-
TGCAGCGTTGGAGGTGGGAACACTGAAGCTTTCTTT
CSVGGGNTEAFF
>TRBD2|TRBJ2-5|TRBV4-1|-
TGCGCCAGCAGCCAAGATGGTAGCGGGACAGAGACCCAGTACTTC
CASSQDGSGTETQYF
>-|TRBJ1-3|TRBV6-1|-
TGTGCCAGCAGTGAACTGGCGACCGGGTGGTACACCATATATTTT
CASSELATGWYTIYF
>TRBD2|TRBJ2-7|TRBV7-8|-
TGTGCCAGCGGGGCGGGAGGGACCTACGAGCAGTACTTC
CASGAGGTYEQYF
>TRBD1|TRBJ1-4|TRBV5-5|once
TGTGCCAGCAGCTTGGCCGAGGGGACAGAGGAAAAACTGTTTTTT
CASSLAEGTEEKLFF
>TRBD2|TRBJ2-1|TRBV11-2|once
TGTGCCAGCAGCTTAGGAGGGTCGCTAGCGGGTGGGAATGAGCAGTTCTTC
CASSLGGSLAGGNEQFF
>-|TRBJ2-5|TRBV5-6|-
TGTGCCAGTTCACACAGTAGCGCCCGGGAGACCCAGTACTTC
CASSHSSARETQYF
>-|TRBJ2-3|TRBV7-2|-
TGTGCCAGCAGCTACGCGGGAACCACAGATACGCAGTATTTT
CASSYAGTTDTQYF
>-|TRBJ1-1|TRBV5-1|-
TGCGCCAGCAGCCCATGGGGGGGAGAGGACACTGAAGCTTTCTTT
CASSPWGGEDTEAFF
>-|TRBJ1-3|TRBV21-1|-
TGTGCCAGCAGCACGACGGGAAGCTCTGGAAACACCATATATTTT
CASSTTGSSGNTIYF
>TRBD1|TRBJ1-2|TRBV11-3|-
TGTGCCAGCAGCTTAGATCGGGACAGGATATCCAACTATGGCTACACCTTC
CASSLDRDRISNYGYTF
>-|TRBJ1-5|TRBV19|-
TGTGCCAGTAGTATCGGGAGTCCCGGCGGTAATCAGCCCCAGCATTTT
CASSIGSPGGNQPQHF